This TCR beta chain was obtained from a study of T cell repertoires in cytomegalovirus infection. On the study more broadly: CMV infection together with matching HLA type was indicated by public TCR beta signatures. Study-wide results and limits: Ex vivo, HLA-C-restricted CMV-specific TCR beta clonotypes prevailed over the rest of the response.

TCRdb re-derived calls from the reads in MiXCR, one entry per CDR3 protein. The sample has roughly 860,000 distinct CDR3 sequences; about 30% are singletons. To note about this clonotype: As yet, its antigen is unknown.

CDR1 and CDR2 from the germline V gene are LGHDT and YNNKEL (reference sequence). Germline trimming cut 0 bases from V and 9 bases from J; bases unmatched to any gene: 8. The CDR3 is made up of 17 amino acids. The receptor was isolated from a human donor in good health (CMV status not recorded). Some clones in this sample may be carry-over from other donors' samples. The V call is TRBV3-1, the J call TRBJ2-1; 13 bases line up with TRBD2. The sequencing here drew on cultured CD8+ T cells from PBMCs, taken from culture after CMV antigen stimulation. DNA of the CDR3: TGTGCCAGCAGCCAAGATGGAGGACTAGCGGGGGCATCTGAGCAGTTCTTC. Translated, it gives CASSQDGGLAGASEQFF.